This paragraph reports one T cell receptor (beta chain). Its matching antigen is unknown. Here immunoSEQ multiplex PCR was the method, and the copy in TCRdb shows in-frame clones only, minus some. The table has 120,000 to 150,000 clones, 75% to 95% seen once. This specimen belongs to a study of T cell responses to AZD1222 COVID-19 vaccine. General observations from the study: As reported, nearly half of all spike-specific TCRs target variant regions that are unmutated. Elevations in Spike-specific TCR breadth and depth followed administration of two AZD1222 doses. Donor demographics were predominantly white British with a female majority; clonal diversity may be underestimated. Repertoires were obtained only post-peak T cell response.

From germline, CDR1 is SEHNR and CDR2 FQNEAQ (reference sequence). J gave up 7 bases and V 5 bases, and 5 bases lay outside the gene matches. This CDR3 spans 12 amino acids. The sequence derives from an adult in good health. Sequenced here: peripheral blood, sampled on day 0 of MenACWY control vaccination. The rearrangement joins TRBV7-9 to TRBJ2-7, with 7 bases identical to TRBD1. The CDR3 protein is CASSVTGLEQYF. The CDR3 bases are TGTGCCAGCAGCGTGACAGGGTTAGAGCAGTACTTC.